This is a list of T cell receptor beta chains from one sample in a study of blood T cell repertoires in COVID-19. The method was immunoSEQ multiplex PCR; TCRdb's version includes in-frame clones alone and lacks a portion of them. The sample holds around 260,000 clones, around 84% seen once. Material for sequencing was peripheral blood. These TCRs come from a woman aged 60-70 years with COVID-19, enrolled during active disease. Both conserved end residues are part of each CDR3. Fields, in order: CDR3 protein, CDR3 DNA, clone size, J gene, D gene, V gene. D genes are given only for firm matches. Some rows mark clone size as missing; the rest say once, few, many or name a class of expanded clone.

CDR3 protein: CSVGTGSDGYTF
CDR3 DNA: TGCAGCGTGGGGACAGGGTCGGACGGCTACACCTTC
clone size: .
J gene: TRBJ1-2
D gene: TRBD1
V gene: TRBV29-1

CDR3 protein: CASSLVRESPLHF
CDR3 DNA: TGTGCCAGCAGCTTAGTGCGGGAATCACCCCTCCACTTT
clone size: once
J gene: TRBJ1-6
D gene: .
V gene: TRBV7-9

CDR3 protein: CAWSYTRTSGTDTQYF
CDR3 DNA: TGTGCCTGGAGTTACACGAGGACTAGCGGAACAGATACGCAGTATTTT
clone size: .
J gene: TRBJ2-3
D gene: TRBD2
V gene: TRBV30

CDR3 protein: CASSQEAAVGGELFF
CDR3 DNA: TGTGCCAGCAGTCAGGAAGCGGCGGTGGGAGGGGAGCTGTTTTTT
clone size: once
J gene: TRBJ2-2
D gene: .
V gene: TRBV6-5

CDR3 protein: CASSLGQGQETQYF
CDR3 DNA: TGCGCCAGCAGTCTTGGACAGGGGCAAGAGACCCAGTACTTC
clone size: .
J gene: TRBJ2-5
D gene: TRBD1
V gene: TRBV4-3

CDR3 protein: CASSLSWGDGNTIYF
CDR3 DNA: TGTGCCAGCAGCTTATCCTGGGGAGACGGAAACACCATATATTTT
clone size: .
J gene: TRBJ1-3
D gene: .
V gene: TRBV7-8

CDR3 protein: CASATGLGQGTQYF
CDR3 DNA: TGTGCTAGTGCCACGGGACTAGGGCAAGGGACCCAGTACTTC
clone size: .
J gene: TRBJ2-5
D gene: TRBD2
V gene: TRBV12-5

CDR3 protein: CASSRGLAAGERNEQFF
CDR3 DNA: TGTGCCAGCAGCCGGGGTCTAGCCGCGGGAGAGAGGAATGAGCAGTTCTTC
clone size: .
J gene: TRBJ2-1
D gene: TRBD2
V gene: TRBV5-6

CDR3 protein: CASSEDIAAGRETQYF
CDR3 DNA: TGTGCCAGCAGCGAGGATATAGCGGCGGGGAGAGAGACCCAGTACTTC
clone size: .
J gene: TRBJ2-5
D gene: .
V gene: TRBV9

CDR3 protein: CASSDRARTEAFF
CDR3 DNA: TGTGCCAGCAGTGACAGGGCGAGGACTGAAGCTTTCTTT
clone size: few
J gene: TRBJ1-1
D gene: .
V gene: TRBV6-1

CDR3 protein: CASRGRPGSGRYEQYF
CDR3 DNA: TGTGCCAGCAGAGGACGTCCGGGGTCTGGGCGCTACGAGCAGTACTTC
clone size: .
J gene: TRBJ2-7
D gene: .
V gene: TRBV27